This T cell receptor beta chain was documented in a study of beta chain features in type 1 diabetes. The CDR3 length is 13 residues. V shed 0 bases and J shed 4 bases, with 8 bases lying between them. Germline CDR1 is SGHTS and CDR2 is YDEGEE. Of the isolated RNA, all was reverse transcribed, and so the sequenced material was expressed TCRB transcripts. This table comes from immunoSEQ multiplex PCR, and its TCRdb copy is limited to in-frame clones, with some not included. The sample consists of more than 250,000 clones, 20% of them appearing once. Study observations and caveats: In every one of the four CD4+ subsets, TCRB CDR3s were moderately but significantly shorter in Type 1 diabetes patients. cDNA-based reads could over-represent cells with high TCR expression. The study found that naive, central memory and Treg TCRB repertoires appeared more similar in patients than in healthy donors. Resolution of whether HLA type affects TCRB rearrangement was not achieved here. Type 1 diabetes patients showed fewer insertions and more deletions at VDJ junctions.

This clone was picked up a small number of times. Antigen specificity is unknown. The sample consisted of naive CD4+ T cells from blood. This receptor was obtained from a woman aged 40 to 49 with type 1 diabetes. V and J are TRBV5-8 and TRBJ2-7; tentative D call: TRBD2 (6 bases). The CDR3 reads CASSLGGRYEQYF. The CDR3 nucleotides are TGTGCCAGCAGCTTGGGAGGGAGGTACGAGCAGTACTTC.